The sequence of this T cell receptor beta chain was determined in a study of beta chain features in type 1 diabetes. Sequenced material consisted of expressed TCRB transcripts (all of the isolated RNA was reverse transcribed). Sequencing used immunoSEQ multiplex PCR; TCRdb keeps in-frame clones, though not all of them. The sample has fewer than 550,000 clones; about an eighth are singletons. Findings of the study overall: Researchers cautioned that cDNA sequencing could over-represent cells with high TCR expression. Moderate but significant shortening of TCRB CDR3s was recorded in all four CD4+ subsets from Type 1 diabetes patients.

This clone was detected only a few times. Its antigen remains unidentified. The germline CDR1 and CDR2 sequences are SQVTM and ANQGSEA. Unmatched junction bases numbered 6, after V lost 7 bases and J lost 5 bases. This CDR3 spans 13 amino acids. The V gene is TRBV29-1, the J gene TRBJ2-1; 9 nucleotides align to TRBD1. What was sequenced was naive CD4+ T cells from blood. The TCR was taken from a woman between 18 and 30 years old in good health. DNA for the CDR3: TGCAGCGGGTCCGGGACAGGGAACAATGAGCAGTTCTTC. Protein product: CSGSGTGNNEQFF.